This T cell receptor beta chain appears in the sequencing data of a study of control samples from healthy donors and cancer patients. TCRdb keeps only in-frame clones here, not all; method: immunoSEQ multiplex PCR. Found here are some 150,000 clones, 93% of them singletons; the top ten hold under 2.5%. This clone was found once. Germline assignment: CDR1 ENHRY and CDR2 SYGVKD. CDR3 size: 13 residues. Trimming cost V 6 bases and J 1 base, with 9 bases left between them. The clonotype was recovered from a man aged 50 to 60 in good health. The sequencing sample was made of blood. V gene TRBV10-3 combines with J gene TRBJ1-1; D not resolved. CDR3 nucleotides: TGTGCCATCAGAGACGAGGGGAACACTGAAGCTTTCTTT. Its translation is CAIRDEGNTEAFF.